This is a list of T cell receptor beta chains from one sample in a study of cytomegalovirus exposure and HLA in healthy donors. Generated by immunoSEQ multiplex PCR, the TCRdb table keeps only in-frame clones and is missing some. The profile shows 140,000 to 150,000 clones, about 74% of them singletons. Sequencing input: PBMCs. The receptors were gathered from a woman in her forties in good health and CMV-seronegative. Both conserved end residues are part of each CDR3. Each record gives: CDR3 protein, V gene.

CASSLGTGGYREQFF TRBV11-2
CASSQAGRVGYTF TRBV7-8
CASGDRVDTGELFF TRBV19
CASSRDNQPQHF TRBV27
CSVQGLRAEAFF TRBV29-1
CASSRGPGDGTYGYTF TRBV27
CASSEGQGPYNEQFF TRBV6-1
CASSGGNAYEQYF TRBV6-1
CASSRTGTSTDTQYF TRBV10-1
CASSLSIAGGLSEQFF TRBV5-1